This T cell receptor (beta chain) was recovered during a study of neoadjuvant nivolumab and ipilimumab in lung cancer. The CDR3 is 16 residues long. CDR1 SSHAT and CDR2 FNYEAQ come from the germline V gene (reference sequence). The ends were cut back, 5 bases at V and 3 bases at J, with 16 bases in the middle. Sequencing was performed with immunoSEQ multiplex PCR; in TCRdb, only in-frame clones are kept and a portion is missing. This table holds under 35,000 clones, 90% found once. The sequence came from an adult with non-small cell lung cancer. The starting material was peripheral blood, obtained after neoadjuvant nivolumab, alone or with ipilimumab, at or shortly before surgery. V and J are TRBV7-7 and TRBJ2-2; D is possibly TRBD1 (6 bases). The CDR3 DNA sequence: TGTGCCAGCAGCGTAGGAACAGGGACCTACACCGGGGAGCTGTTTTTT. Translation: CASSVGTGTYTGELFF.